These 5 T cell receptor beta chains were sequenced from one sample in a study of blood T cell repertoires in COVID-19. Measured with immunoSEQ multiplex PCR; TCRdb has only the in-frame clones, and not every one. The repertoire consists of some 41,000 clones, with around four fifths occurring once and the leading ten covering roughly 45%. Sequencing was performed on peripheral blood. These receptors originate from an elderly woman with active or convalescent COVID-19.

This chain links TRBV28 with TRBJ1-2; no reliable D call. Trimming took 2 bases from V and 8 from J, leaving 15 bases between them. The CDR3 sequence is 14 residues long. Germline V gene sequence: CDR1 MDHEN, CDR2 SYDVKM. CDR3 nucleotide sequence: TGTGCCAGCAGTTTACAGGTATCCCCTTACGGCTACACCTTC. It yields the protein CASSLQVSPYGYTF.

This chain uses TRBV30 with TRBJ2-5; D is perhaps TRBD1 (5 bases). CDR3 length: 14 amino acids. V was trimmed by 0 bases and J by 1 base, leaving 9 bases between them. Germline V CDR1 and CDR2: GTSNPN, SVGIG (reference sequence). CDR3 DNA sequence: TGTGCCTGGAGTGTAGGACAAGGCCAAGAGACCCAGTACTTC. Residues: CAWSVGQGQETQYF.

The chain is built from TRBV27 and TRBJ2-1; 9 bases are a match to TRBD1. The CDR3 has 15 amino acids. With V trimmed by 5 bases and J by 9 bases, 11 bases remained unmatched. Germline CDR1 and CDR2: MNHEY and SMNVEV (reference sequence). CDR3 protein: CASSPRTGGAGEQFF. DNA of the CDR3: TGTGCCAGCAGTCCCAGAACAGGGGGCGCGGGTGAGCAGTTCTTC.

This chain joins TRBV14 and TRBJ1-2, with 7 bases identical to TRBD1. With V trimmed by 4 bases and J by 2 bases, 1 base remained unmatched. The CDR3 consists of 13 residues. Germline V CDR1 and CDR2: SGHDN, FVKESK. CDR3 protein: CASSPGQNYGYTF. The CDR3 DNA follows: TGTGCCAGCAGCCCGGGACAGAACTATGGCTACACCTTC.

The rearrangement uses TRBV9 and TRBJ2-5, with 8 bases identical to TRBD1. This CDR3 is built from 17 residues. The ends lost 0 bases at V and 5 bases at J; junction bases unmatched: 12. The V gene's germline CDR1 is SGDLS and CDR2 YYNGEE. The CDR3 loop reads CASSVGARAGGGETQYF. The CDR3 nucleotides read TGTGCCAGCAGCGTAGGGGCTCGGGCAGGGGGCGGTGAGACCCAGTACTTC.